Sequencing of this T cell receptor (beta chain) was carried out in a study of blood T cell repertoires in COVID-19 (dated by TCRdb to 2019 to 2021). Broadly, across the study: Samples covering the acute and convalescent phases of COVID-19 were provided by collaborators in the United States, Italy and Spain. The material from the prospective study consisted of cDNA or gDNA derived from T cells, B-cell-depleted T cells, or PBMCs. The dataset comprised deeply sampled blood TCRbeta repertoires from subjects exposed to, actively infected with, or recovered from COVID-19. The repertoires were released in a freely available public database intended as a resource for research on the immune response to SARS-CoV-2. The samples were drawn from the first 160 participants of the ongoing ImmuneRACE study and from under 1,500 subjects provided by 6 global collaborators. Sample metadata almost always included a de-identified subject ID, COVID-19 status, age in years and sex. HLA class I and class II types, where available, came from metadata supplied by the sample provider rather than from assay-based typing. The full study reports these points: How much clinical and demographic metadata was included differed by source and by participant, and the metadata was provided uncurated.

The immunoSEQ Assay, a bias-controlled multiplex PCR, was used to amplify TCRbeta CDR3 regions from genomic DNA. The published analysis was carried out like this. Within the assay, amplification of reference gene primers was used to estimate how many nucleated cells each sample contained. Sequence reads were collapsed and filtered to measure the absolute abundance of every unique TCRbeta CDR3 rearrangement. For each sample, productive Simpson clonality was calculated as the square root of Simpson's diversity index across productive rearrangements. In its TCRdb copy, this immuneACCESS table keeps in-frame sequences only and misses some clones. Where compared with another copy, unresolved V genes explain less than half of these, and the others have no known cause. V and J calls and clone size are as listed in that table; D and trimming were resolved from the DNA. Recorded for this sample are around 330,000 clones; roughly 89% of them occurred a single time. The top ten hold just under 9% of the sample.

Enrolling through a virtual design, the prospective study's participants ranged in age from roughly 18 to 95 years and lived across 24 United States geographic areas. Cohort assignment in the prospective study relied on participant-reported clinical history from a screening survey and a study questionnaire. Recovered participants in ImmuneRACE Cohort 3 were defined as having two consecutive negative NP/OP PCR tests, clearance from a healthcare professional, or resolution of symptoms. Mobile phlebotomists in the prospective study collected whole blood, serum and a nasopharyngeal or oropharyngeal swab from every participant. Prospective study participants could optionally give additional blood draws and questionnaires over an approximately 2-month period. Before DNA extraction, blood samples from the prospective study were shipped at room temperature or frozen. V lost 6 bases and J lost 2 bases, and the count of bases not matched to a germline gene is 4. The CDR3 sequence holds 15 residues, the cysteine and phenylalanine included. CDR3 DNA only is kept here, 45 bases in frame from base 1. The germline V gene sets CDR1 to MDHEN and CDR2 to SYDVKM.

Notes on this clone: The clone's antigen remains unknown. Base qualities are missing; no much larger clone stands one base away.

This clonotype originated in a woman between 18 and 29 years old who had recovered from COVID-19. The sample consisted of PBMCs or T cells enriched from blood (not recorded which). The receptor chain draws on TRBV28 and TRBJ2-3, with 11 bases matching TRBD2. Read as DNA, the sequence is TGTGCCAGCAGCCGACTAGCGGGGCACACAGATACGCAGTATTTT. This gives the protein CASSRLAGHTDTQYF.